The next 8 T cell receptor beta chains were all read from a single sample in a study of human T cells and chemical hapten exposure. Indicated time point: pre-sensitization, week 0. Treatment of the sample: therapeutic diphenylcyclopropenone sensitization with weekly scalp DPC. TCRdb independently ran MiXCR on the RACE reads; one entry per CDR3 protein. The sample carries under 200,000 distinct CDR3 sequences, 25% to 30% recorded once. The material sequenced was whole blood, taken in connection with sensitization to the hapten diphenylcyclopropenone (DPC). The receptors stem from a woman aged 25 to 45 with alopecia areata. Some clones in this sample may be carry-over from other donors' samples.

The chain combines TRBV28 with TRBJ2-7; TRBD1 matches at 12 bases. The J segment lost 3 bases and the V segment lost 3 bases, leaving 15 bases of the junction unmatched. Germline V gene data show CDR1 as MDHEN and CDR2 as SYDVKM. The CDR3 totals 19 residues. As DNA, the CDR3 is TGTGCCAGCAGTTTCCCATCCCGGGACAGGGGGCGAAATAGCTACGAGCAGTACTTC. As protein: CASSFPSRDRGRNSYEQYF.

This clonotype was recorded a few times. V is TRBV28 and J is TRBJ1-1; maybe TRBD1 (6 bases). V was trimmed by 6 bases and J by 1 base, leaving 18 bases between them. This CDR3 is built from 16 residues. CDR1 is MDHEN, CDR2 SYDVKM, per germline. The CDR3 region has the DNA TGTGCCAGCAGGGGGGCAGACGAGGCTGGGAACACTGAAGCTTTCTTT. Translation: CASRGADEAGNTEAFF.

The V call is TRBV30, the J call TRBJ1-5; unclear D gene. Germline V gives CDR1 GTSNPN, CDR2 SVGIG (reference sequence). This CDR3 contains 13 residues. Trimming stripped 2 bases from V and 5 bases from J, with 10 bases between. The CDR3, as DNA: TGTGCCTGGAGTTCTGGAGGAGATCAGCCCCAGCATTTT. This encodes CAWSSGGDQPQHF.

This chain joins TRBV29-1 and TRBJ2-1; TRBD1 matches at 9 bases. Looked up from germline, CDR1 is SQVTM and CDR2 is ANQGSEA. V trimming: 7 bases; J trimming: 4 bases; junction bases outside the gene matches: 11. The CDR3 length is 15 residues. CDR3 residues: CSGAEGTGRYNEQFF. The DNA of the CDR3 is TGCAGCGGGGCGGAAGGGACAGGGAGATACAATGAGCAGTTCTTC.

The rearrangement joins TRBV11-2 to TRBJ2-5; perhaps TRBD1 as D (5 bases). The CDR3 extends over 14 amino acids. The germline V and J ends were trimmed by 2 bases and 1 base, with 8 bases remaining between them. The germline gives CDR1 SGHAT, CDR2 FQNNGV. CDR3 coding DNA: TGTGCCAGCAGCTTATTTGACAGCCAAGAGACCCAGTACTTC. Protein product: CASSLFDSQETQYF.

This clonotype was detected only a few times. The V gene is TRBV7-9, the J gene TRBJ2-6; D gene ambiguous. Trimming left V 5 bases short and J 0 bases short, with 8 bases between. The V gene's germline CDR1 is SEHNR and CDR2 FQNEAQ (reference sequence). The CDR3 runs 15 residues. As DNA, the CDR3 is TGTGCCAGCAGCCAGTGGAGCTCTGGGGCCAACGTCCTGACTTTC. Protein product: CASSQWSSGANVLTF.

This clonotype appeared a single time. The chain carries TRBV5-1 and TRBJ2-2, with 7 bases that match TRBD1. V lost 3 bases and J lost 5; bases outside the gene matches: 4. This CDR3 is 14 amino acids long. CDR1 and CDR2 from the germline V gene are SGHRS and YFSETQ. In DNA, the CDR3 is TGCGCCAGCAGCTCGGGACAGCAAACCGGGGAGCTGTTTTTT. It specifies CASSSGQQTGELFF.

The chain is built from TRBV6-2 or TRBV6-3 and TRBJ2-3; 12 bases are shared with TRBD1. The ends lost 4 bases at V and 8 bases at J; junction bases unmatched: 13. The CDR3 runs 17 residues. Germline-derived CDR1 and CDR2 are MNHEY and SVGEGT. The CDR3 protein is CASSWEPGQGAGGTQYF. CDR3 in DNA: TGTGCCAGCAGTTGGGAGCCGGGACAGGGGGCAGGAGGTACGCAGTATTTT.